The rows below give T cell receptor beta chains drawn from one sample of a study of blood T cell repertoires in COVID-19. Assay: immunoSEQ multiplex PCR; the TCRdb copy retains only in-frame clones and omits some. The sample consists of just over 90,000 clones, around nine tenths of them appearing once. Sequencing was done on a sample of peripheral blood. These receptor sequences come from a woman older than 75 with acute or convalescent COVID-19. CDR3s include the opening cysteine and the closing phenylalanine or tryptophan. A D gene is named only where the DNA matches it firmly. Expanded clones get a size class; other rows say once, few or many, or leave the size out.

. TRBJ2-7 TRBV5-1 . CALQSGSAF TGCGCCCTCCAAAGTGGGAGTGCCTTC
. TRBJ1-1 TRBV19 . CASRGSDKEAFF TGTGCCAGTCGGGGGTCGGATAAGGAAGCTTTCTTT
. TRBJ1-2 TRBV19 TRBD1 CASSIRPPGQYNYGYTF TGTGCCAGTAGTATACGGCCACCGGGACAGTATAACTATGGCTACACCTTC
. TRBJ1-1 TRBV2 . CASSAPRAFF TGTGCCAGCAGTGCCCCTCGGGCTTTCTTT
. TRBJ1-4 TRBV18 . CASSGQLNEKLFF TGTGCCAGTTCGGGACAACTGAATGAAAAACTGTTTTTT
. TRBJ2-1 TRBV5-1 . CASSLVGSQGNEQFF TGCGCCAGCAGCTTGGTCGGGTCTCAGGGGAATGAGCAGTTCTTC
few TRBJ1-1 TRBV7-2 TRBD1 CASSYRDRLLTEAFF TGTGCCAGCAGCTACCGGGACAGGCTACTAACTGAAGCTTTCTTT
. TRBJ2-7 TRBV4-1 . CASSQYLRGSSYEQYF TGCGCCAGCAGCCAGTACCTTCGGGGGAGCTCCTACGAGCAGTACTTC
. TRBJ1-5 TRBV15 . CATTAIETVNQPQHF TGTGCCACCACTGCAATAGAGACAGTCAATCAGCCCCAGCATTTT
. TRBJ1-1 TRBV5-4 . CASSPSTKKNTEAFF TGTGCCAGCAGCCCTTCTACTAAGAAGAACACTGAAGCTTTCTTT
. TRBJ2-1 TRBV6-5 . CASSYQGRQFF TGTGCCAGCAGTTACCAGGGTAGGCAGTTCTTC
. TRBJ2-5 TRBV13 . CASSLNPGNQETQYF TGTGCCAGCAGCCTCAACCCCGGGAACCAAGAGACCCAGTACTTC
once TRBJ2-3 TRBV27 TRBD2 CASSPIAGGPGDTQYF TGTGCCAGCAGTCCAATAGCGGGGGGGCCTGGAGATACGCAGTATTTT
. TRBJ1-5 TRBV7-9 . CASSLYGDQPQHF TGTGCCAGCAGCTTATACGGGGATCAGCCCCAGCATTTT
. TRBJ2-5 TRBV5-1 TRBD2 CASSLRRGEETQYF TGCGCCAGCAGCTTGAGGCGGGGGGAAGAGACCCAGTACTTC
. TRBJ1-5 TRBV7-8 . CASSFRQDLYSNQPQHF TGTGCCAGCAGCTTTCGACAGGACCTTTATAGCAATCAGCCCCAGCATTTT
once TRBJ2-3 TRBV11-2 TRBD2 CASKPVAGGYTDTQYF TGTGCCAGCAAACCTGTGGCGGGGGGTTACACAGATACGCAGTATTTT
. TRBJ1-3 TRBV5-6 TRBD1 CASSVDRAGNTIYF TGTGCCAGCAGCGTGGACAGGGCTGGAAACACCATATATTTT
. TRBJ1-2 TRBV19 . CASSTTGPGSGYTF TGTGCCAGTAGTACGACCGGTCCCGGGTCTGGCTACACCTTC
. TRBJ2-7 TRBV7-9 TRBD1 CASSYAGTVSDEQYF TGTGCCAGCAGCTACGCCGGGACAGTAAGCGACGAGCAGTACTTC
. TRBJ2-5 TRBV4-2 . CASSQERETQYF TGTGCCAGCAGCCAAGAGCGAGAGACCCAGTACTTC
. TRBJ2-5 TRBV10-3 TRBD2 CAISEAGGPGGETQYF TGTGCCATCAGTGAGGCGGGGGGGCCAGGAGGAGAGACCCAGTACTTC
. TRBJ1-4 TRBV2 TRBD1 CASSEQGGQKLFF TGTGCCAGCAGTGAACAGGGGGGTCAAAAACTGTTTTTT
. TRBJ2-2 TRBV10-3 . CAITQVPNTGELFF TGTGCCATCACTCAGGTTCCAAACACCGGGGAGCTGTTTTTT
. TRBJ1-6 TRBV11-2 . CASSLMADYNSPLHF TGTGCCAGCAGCTTAATGGCAGACTATAATTCACCCCTCCACTTT
. TRBJ2-3 TRBV5-4 TRBD2 CASSLRSRGGADTQYF TGTGCCAGCAGCTTGCGGTCGCGGGGGGGCGCAGATACGCAGTATTTT
. TRBJ2-3 TRBV5-1 . CASSLSTDTQYF TGCGCCAGCAGCCTGAGCACAGATACGCAGTATTTT
. TRBJ2-7 TRBV5-1 TRBD1 CASSLGQGDSYEQYF TGCGCCAGCAGCTTGGGACAGGGGGACTCCTACGAGCAGTACTTC
. TRBJ2-7 TRBV21-1 . CASSQMRKPYEQYF TGTGCCAGCAGCCAGATGAGGAAACCCTACGAGCAGTACTTC
. TRBJ2-3 TRBV15 TRBD2 CATSRDSPGTSGLF TGTGCCACCAGCAGAGATTCGCCCGGGACTAGCGGGCTTTTT
. TRBJ1-2 TRBV9 TRBD1 CASSLGTGGIYGYTF TGTGCCAGCAGCCTCGGGACAGGGGGAATCTATGGCTACACCTTC
. TRBJ2-3 TRBV18 . CASSQGPGSTDTQYF TGTGCCAGCTCACAGGGGCCAGGTAGCACAGATACGCAGTATTTT
. TRBJ2-7 TRBV7-2 TRBD1 CASSVSGTGSYEQYF TGTGCCAGCAGCGTTTCCGGGACAGGGTCATACGAGCAGTACTTC
. TRBJ2-2 TRBV7-3 TRBD1 CASRIGTGSTGELFF TGTGCCAGCAGAATAGGGACAGGGAGCACCGGGGAGCTGTTTTTT
few TRBJ1-2 TRBV5-6 . CASSLGAWGLNTF TGTGCCAGCAGCTTGGGGGCATGGGGCCTCAACACCTTC
. TRBJ1-1 TRBV3-1/TRBV3-2 . CASSQVGAAAEAFF TGTGCCAGCAGCCAAGTAGGGGCCGCCGCTGAAGCTTTCTTT
. TRBJ1-1 TRBV10-3 . CAISESAAKLNTEAFF TGTGCCATCAGTGAGTCGGCAGCCAAACTAAACACTGAAGCTTTCTTT
. TRBJ2-7 TRBV5-6 . CASSLRGDTAYEQYF TGTGCCAGCAGCTTGAGGGGCGACACCGCCTACGAGCAGTACTTC
few TRBJ1-1 TRBV18 . CASSPYALTANTEAFF TGTGCCAGCTCACCTTACGCCCTGACAGCTAACACTGAAGCTTTCTTT
. TRBJ2-3 TRBV24-1 . CATSAHVGTQYF TGTGCCACCAGCGCCCATGTCGGGACGCAGTATTTT
. TRBJ2-7 TRBV18 TRBD2 CASSPPGASGGLFYEQYF TGTGCCAGCTCACCACCGGGAGCTAGCGGGGGGCTTTTCTACGAGCAGTACTTC
. TRBJ1-1 TRBV3-1/TRBV3-2 . CASSQDLQAFF TGTGCCAGCAGCCAAGATCTCCAAGCTTTCTTT
. TRBJ1-1 TRBV5-5 . CASSLAGAAEAFF TGTGCCAGCAGCTTGGCAGGGGCTGCTGAAGCTTTCTTT
once TRBJ2-7 TRBV21-1 . CASKEAPGGYEQYF TGTGCCAGCAAAGAGGCTCCAGGGGGCTACGAGCAGTACTTC
few TRBJ1-2 TRBV20-1 . CSALDSWGYTF TGCAGTGCATTGGACAGCTGGGGCTACACCTTC